Detailed here is one TCR beta chain. Its specificity is not known. Produced via immunoSEQ multiplex PCR; TCRdb's table is partial and in-frame only. The table shows some 1,600,000 clones, with nearly 99% occurring only once. Trimming shortened V by 0 bases and J by 5 bases, and 17 bases separated the two germline ends. Germline V gene data show CDR1 as SGDLS and CDR2 as YYNGEE. The CDR3 is 17 amino acids. The data belong to a study of shared clonotypes between healthy human individuals. The study's findings and limits: Estimated clonotype richness was generally higher in naive than memory subsets.

What was sequenced was naive CD4+ T cells sorted from blood. The subset here: CD45RA+ positively selected. The chain uses TRBV9 and TRBJ1-4; D may be TRBD1 (5 bases). The sequence derives from a man between 25 and 39 years old in good health. The CDR3 is CASSVDVQGALNEKLFF. CDR3 nucleotides: TGTGCCAGCAGCGTAGATGTCCAGGGCGCCTTAAATGAAAAACTGTTTTTT.